These T cell receptor beta chains were read from a single sample in a study of shared clonotypes between healthy human individuals. The protocol was immunoSEQ multiplex PCR, while the TCRdb copy is restricted to in-frame clones and leaves out a portion. Of some 2 million clones in the sample, approximately 94% are singletons; the top ten hold about 1.1%. Sequencing was done on a sample of naive CD8+ T cells sorted from blood. The receptors were gathered from a man between 18 and 35 years old in good health. Each CDR3 is given with its conserved first and last residue. The order of the fields is V gene, clone size, D gene, J gene, CDR3 protein, CDR3 DNA. D genes are given only for firm matches. Clone size is stated in some rows and not others, as once, few, many or a class when expanded.

TRBV7-8,-,-,TRBJ2-7,CASSLIGSAYEQYF,TGTGCCAGCAGCTTAATAGGGTCAGCCTACGAGCAGTACTTC
TRBV5-1,once,-,TRBJ2-5,CASSPAIVPQYF,TGCGCCAGCAGCCCTGCCATCGTCCCCCAGTACTTC
TRBV7-9,once,TRBD1,TRBJ2-7,CASSSSTGAFLEQYF,TGTGCCAGCAGTTCATCGACAGGGGCCTTCTTGGAGCAGTACTTC
TRBV28,-,-,TRBJ1-4,CASSRDTSYNEKLFF,TGTGCCAGCAGTAGGGACACCTCCTACAATGAAAAACTGTTTTTT
TRBV10-3,-,-,TRBJ1-1,CAISVGNTEAFF,TGTGCCATCAGTGTCGGGAACACTGAAGCTTTCTTT
TRBV28,-,TRBD1,TRBJ1-1,CASSLAFGQGAKVGSDTEAFF,TGTGCCAGCAGTTTAGCTTTCGGACAGGGGGCCAAGGTGGGAAGTGACACTGAAGCTTTCTTT
TRBV5-1,-,-,TRBJ1-6,CASSPDIPNSPLHF,TGCGCCAGCAGCCCGGACATTCCCAATTCACCCCTCCACTTT
TRBV19,once,-,TRBJ2-7,CASSALDASYEQYF,TGTGCCAGTAGTGCCTTGGACGCTTCCTACGAGCAGTACTTC
TRBV6-5,-,TRBD2,TRBJ2-7,CASSYLAGDGYEQYF,TGTGCCAGCAGTTACTTGGCGGGGGATGGTTACGAGCAGTACTTC
TRBV30,once,-,TRBJ1-2,CAWSVFSDYGYTF,TGTGCCTGGAGTGTTTTTAGTGACTATGGCTACACCTTC
TRBV19,-,-,TRBJ2-1,CARYNEQFF,TGTGCCAGATACAATGAGCAGTTCTTC
TRBV21-1,-,-,TRBJ2-7,CASSKATTAEQYF,TGTGCCAGCAGCAAAGCGACGACAGCCGAGCAGTACTTC
TRBV6-5,-,TRBD1,TRBJ2-5,CASRRRDSLQETQYF,TGTGCCAGCAGACGACGGGACAGCCTCCAAGAGACCCAGTACTTC
TRBV28,-,-,TRBJ2-1,CASSFESPNEQFF,TGTGCCAGCAGTTTTGAATCCCCCAATGAGCAGTTCTTC
TRBV7-9,-,-,TRBJ2-3,CASSLPGADTQYF,TGTGCCAGCAGCTTGCCGGGGGCAGATACGCAGTATTTT
TRBV4-1,-,TRBD2,TRBJ2-5,CASSQRTSGGGETQYF,TGCGCCAGCAGCCAAAGGACTAGCGGGGGTGGAGAGACCCAGTACTTC
TRBV6-5,-,TRBD1,TRBJ1-1,CASSPRGQGDTEAFF,TGTGCCAGCAGTCCAAGGGGACAGGGGGACACTGAAGCTTTCTTT
TRBV28,-,-,TRBJ1-5,CASSLRGVGNQPQHF,TGTGCCAGCAGCTTAAGGGGGGTTGGCAATCAGCCCCAGCATTTT
TRBV5-8,-,-,TRBJ1-5,CASSTDSNQPQHF,TGTGCCAGCAGCACAGATAGCAATCAGCCCCAGCATTTT
TRBV9,-,TRBD1,TRBJ1-2,CASSVSRTGGYGYTF,TGTGCCAGCAGCGTAAGCCGGACAGGGGGCTATGGCTACACCTTC
TRBV6-1,-,-,TRBJ1-1,CASSAGWTEAFF,TGTGCCAGCAGTGCCGGCTGGACTGAAGCTTTCTTT
TRBV7-2,-,-,TRBJ2-2,CASSLGGVRGPTGELFF,TGTGCCAGCAGCTTAGGAGGGGTTAGAGGCCCCACCGGGGAGCTGTTTTTT
TRBV28,once,TRBD1,TRBJ1-3,CASSYAGGSGNTIYF,TGTGCCAGCAGTTATGCAGGGGGTTCAGGAAACACCATATATTTT
TRBV11-3,-,-,TRBJ2-3,CASSLGFTDTQYF,TGTGCCAGCAGCTTAGGGTTTACAGATACGCAGTATTTT
TRBV6-5,once,-,TRBJ1-2,CASSPDGNYGYTF,TGTGCCAGCAGTCCGGACGGGAACTATGGCTACACCTTC
TRBV5-6,-,-,TRBJ2-7,CASSLLGSSYEQYF,TGTGCCAGCAGCTTGCTAGGGAGCTCCTACGAGCAGTACTTC
TRBV7-9,once,-,TRBJ2-7,CASSFGRYEQYF,TGTGCCAGCAGCTTTGGTCGCTACGAGCAGTACTTC
TRBV2,-,TRBD1,TRBJ2-4,CASSPTGGRNIQYF,TGTGCCAGCAGCCCAACAGGGGGGAGAAACATTCAGTACTTC
TRBV30,-,TRBD1,TRBJ2-6,CAWIDRAGANVLTF,TGTGCCTGGATTGACAGGGCTGGGGCCAACGTCCTGACTTTC
TRBV5-1,-,TRBD1,TRBJ1-1,CASSYRPGQGNLDTEAFF,TGCGCCAGCAGCTACCGACCGGGACAGGGGAATTTGGACACTGAAGCTTTCTTT
TRBV28,-,-,TRBJ2-7,CASSFSIGGSYEQYF,TGTGCCAGCAGTTTTAGTATAGGGGGCTCCTACGAGCAGTACTTC
TRBV5-4,once,-,TRBJ1-1,CASSGLGGYTEAFF,TGTGCCAGCAGCGGGCTAGGGGGTTACACTGAAGCTTTCTTT
TRBV11-2,-,-,TRBJ2-1,CASSLAQGGVNEQFF,TGTGCCAGCAGCTTAGCACAGGGCGGGGTCAATGAGCAGTTCTTC
TRBV9,-,-,TRBJ1-6,CASSSESNSPLHF,TGTGCCAGCAGCTCGGAGTCGAATTCACCCCTCCACTTT
TRBV7-9,-,-,TRBJ1-2,CASSSGGASGYTF,TGTGCCAGCAGCTCCGGGGGGGCTTCAGGCTACACCTTC
TRBV11-2,-,-,TRBJ1-3,CASRPGVSGNTIYF,TGTGCCAGCAGGCCAGGGGTCTCTGGAAACACCATATATTTT
TRBV28,-,-,TRBJ1-4,CASSTRQDLREKLFF,TGTGCCAGCAGTACCAGACAGGACCTGAGGGAAAAACTGTTTTTT
TRBV9,-,TRBD1,TRBJ1-4,CASSVGGTGDEKLFF,TGTGCCAGCAGCGTAGGCGGGACAGGGGATGAAAAACTGTTTTTT